This TCR beta chain stems from a study of cytomegalovirus exposure and HLA in healthy donors. On the study more broadly: There were around 100 million unique TCR beta sequences, drawn from about 179 million T cells, in an earlier analysis. General observations from the study: Through in vitro validation, a few CMV-associated chains were shown to be specific for CMV antigens.

The germline V gene has CDR1 SEHNR and CDR2 FQNEAQ (reference sequence). The CDR3 runs to 15 residues. V lost 1 base and J lost 4, with 13 bases in between. On this clone itself: Its antigen is undetermined.

60 Vbeta and 13 Jbeta primers were used in PCR. Method: immunoSEQ multiplex PCR; TCRdb's copy keeps in-frame clones and lacks some. The sample lists approximately 150,000 clones, about 80% occurring once. The chain has TRBV7-9 and TRBJ1-1; tentatively, D is TRBD1 (6 bases). The TCR comes from a man in his forties in good health and CMV-seronegative. The sequencing input was PBMCs. The CDR3 DNA is TGTGCCAGCAGCTTAGGGGTGGGAGGGGGCACTGAAGCTTTCTTT. Protein sequence: CASSLGVGGGTEAFF. The whole variable domain, remainder taken from reference TRBV7-9 and TRBJ1-1, is DTGVSQNPRHKITKRGQNVTFRCDPISEHNRLYWYRQTLGQGPEFLTYFQNEAQLEKSRLLSDRFSAERPKGSFSTLEIQRTEQGDSAMYLCASSLGVGGGTEAFFGQGTRLTVV.